These T cell receptor beta chains were read from a single sample in a study of Graves' ophthalmopathy and Graves' hyperthyroidism. A single record per CDR3 protein comes from TCRdb applying MiXCR to the multiplex PCR reads. In the table there are around 590,000 distinct CDR3 sequences, less than 40% of which are singletons. Material: peripheral blood or thyroid tissue (not recorded which). These receptors all stem from an adult man with Graves' hyperthyroidism. Both conserved end residues are part of each CDR3. The D gene is left open where the match is weak. The listing skips clone size in some rows; elsewhere it reads once, few, many or a size class.

TRBV12-3/TRBV12-4	TRBJ2-7	few	-	CASSTLGSLSYEQYF	TGTGCCAGCAGTACCCTCGGCAGTTTGTCCTACGAGCAGTACTTC
TRBV29-1	TRBJ1-2	-	-	CSVEGADGYTF	TGCAGCGTTGAGGGGGCTGATGGCTACACCTTC
TRBV12-3/TRBV12-4	TRBJ2-5	-	-	CASSPTGTQYF	TGTGCCAGCAGCCCTACAGGGACCCAGTACTTC
TRBV2	TRBJ1-4	-	TRBD1	CASRFQDRATNEKLFF	TGTGCCAGCAGATTTCAGGACAGGGCAACTAATGAAAAACTGTTTTTT
TRBV5-6	TRBJ1-1	many	TRBD1	CASSIQGGETEAFF	TGTGCCAGCAGCATTCAGGGGGGTGAAACTGAAGCTTTCTTT
TRBV25-1	TRBJ1-2	-	TRBD1	CASSASDRGSYTF	TGTGCCAGCAGTGCTTCCGACAGGGGGAGCTACACCTTC
TRBV3-1	TRBJ1-1	few	-	CASSQNQGAEAFF	TGTGCCAGCAGCCAAAACCAGGGCGCTGAAGCTTTCTTT
TRBV2	TRBJ1-2	-	-	CATCDLQGSYTF	TGTGCCACCTGTGATCTTCAGGGAAGCTACACCTTC
TRBV11-3	TRBJ2-7	many	TRBD2	CASSLGTSGRAGEQYF	TGTGCCAGCAGCTTAGGGACTAGCGGGAGGGCCGGAGAGCAGTACTTC
TRBV7-2	TRBJ2-1	-	TRBD1	CASSARQGRGNEQFF	TGTGCCAGCAGCGCGAGACAGGGACGGGGCAATGAGCAGTTCTTC
TRBV10-1	TRBJ1-1	many	-	CASSESRAGVAFF	TGCGCCAGCAGTGAGTCTAGGGCCGGGGTGGCTTTCTTT
TRBV7-9	TRBJ2-1	-	TRBD1	CASSLADDRDNEQFF	TGTGCCAGCAGCTTAGCCGACGACAGGGACAATGAGCAGTTCTTC
TRBV29-1	TRBJ1-1	-	TRBD1	CSVQTGRNTEAFF	TGCAGCGTTCAGACAGGGCGGAACACTGAAGCTTTCTTT
TRBV25-1	TRBJ2-2	few	-	CASSESPRMNTGELFF	TGTGCCAGCAGTGAATCGCCTAGAATGAACACCGGGGAGCTGTTTTTT
TRBV10-3	TRBJ2-7	-	TRBD2	CAIGGTSGSHPFF	TGTGCCATCGGAGGGACTAGCGGGAGTCATCCGTTCTTC
TRBV5-8	TRBJ2-7	many	-	CASSSSWGISSYEQYF	TGTGCCAGCAGCTCCTCCTGGGGGATCAGCTCCTACGAGCAGTACTTC
TRBV18	TRBJ1-3	-	TRBD1	CASSPRVPGQGSGNTIYF	TGTGCCAGCTCTCCTCGAGTCCCGGGACAGGGATCTGGAAACACCATATATTTT
TRBV19	TRBJ1-6	many	-	CASKNQRGSPLHF	TGTGCCAGTAAAAATCAGCGGGGTTCACCCCTCCACTTT
TRBV10-2	TRBJ2-5	many	-	CASSETETQYF	TGCGCCAGCAGTGAGACGGAGACCCAGTACTTC
TRBV6-6	TRBJ2-7	many	-	CASSYSRTYEQYF	TGTGCCAGCAGTTACTCGAGGACCTACGAGCAGTACTTC
TRBV7-3	TRBJ2-6	few	TRBD1	CASSLFGQGASISGANVLTF	TGTGCCAGCAGCTTATTTGGACAGGGGGCCTCAATCTCTGGGGCCAACGTCCTGACTTTC
TRBV2	TRBJ2-3	few	-	CASSVGAVGTDTQYF	TGTGCCAGCAGTGTAGGAGCGGTAGGCACAGATACGCAGTATTTT
TRBV7-6	TRBJ2-7	many	TRBD2	CASSLGTSGSRYEQYF	TGTGCCAGCAGCTTAGGGACTAGCGGGAGCCGCTACGAGCAGTACTTC
TRBV6-5	TRBJ1-4	-	TRBD1	CASSYDPGQGAANEKLFF	TGTGCCAGCAGCTATGATCCGGGACAGGGGGCGGCTAATGAAAAACTGTTTTTT
TRBV2	TRBJ1-2	-	-	CASSPVEQNYGYTF	TGTGCCAGCAGTCCTGTTGAACAGAACTATGGCTACACCTTC
TRBV6-6	TRBJ1-5	few	-	CASTDSRGNQPQHF	TGTGCCAGCACCGACAGCAGGGGCAATCAGCCCCAGCATTTT
TRBV9	TRBJ1-4	many	-	CASSVDGGGVNEKLFF	TGTGCCAGCAGCGTAGATGGAGGAGGGGTTAATGAAAAACTGTTTTTT
TRBV7-2	TRBJ1-4	-	-	CASSPTGAGYEKLFF	TGTGCCAGCAGCCCTACCGGGGCAGGTTACGAAAAATTGTTTTTT
TRBV10-2	TRBJ2-7	many	TRBD2	CASSQTSGSGEQYF	TGCGCCAGCAGTCAAACTAGCGGGAGCGGCGAGCAGTACTTC
TRBV20-1	TRBJ1-5	many	-	CSARVGTNNQPQHF	TGCAGTGCTAGAGTCGGGACCAACAATCAGCCCCAGCATTTT
TRBV7-2	TRBJ2-5	many	-	CASSLVPSWAETQYF	TGTGCCAGCAGCTTAGTCCCTAGCTGGGCAGAGACCCAGTACTTC
TRBV6-1	TRBJ1-3	few	-	CASTRSYSGNTIYF	TGTGCCAGCACTCGATCCTACTCTGGAAACACCATATATTTT
TRBV5-1	TRBJ2-7	-	-	CASGTLGEQYF	TGCGCCAGCGGGACATTAGGCGAGCAGTACTTC
TRBV6-2/TRBV6-3	TRBJ2-2	few	-	CASTPGQGTNTGELFF	TGTGCCAGCACCCCAGGTCAGGGGACGAACACCGGGGAGCTGTTTTTT
TRBV24-1	TRBJ1-2	-	-	CATSDLRHTF	TGTGCCACCAGTGATTTGAGGCATACCTTC
TRBV18	TRBJ1-5	-	-	CASADGASQPQHF	TGTGCCAGCGCCGACGGGGCAAGTCAGCCCCAGCATTTT
TRBV7-7	TRBJ2-5	-	TRBD1	CASSDRLRTGGFRETQYF	TGTGCTAGCAGTGACAGGTTAAGGACAGGGGGCTTTAGGGAGACCCAGTACTTC
TRBV7-7	TRBJ2-5	many	-	CASSRRGRAEGETQYF	TGTGCTAGCAGCCGTAGGGGCAGGGCCGAGGGAGAGACCCAGTACTTC
TRBV29-1	TRBJ2-5	-	TRBD1	CSVDSGQGPREETQYF	TGCAGCGTTGATTCGGGACAGGGGCCACGAGAAGAGACCCAGTACTTC
TRBV29-1	TRBJ2-7	-	-	CSLARAYEQYF	TGCAGCTTGGCACGGGCCTACGAGCAGTACTTC
TRBV13	TRBJ1-2	many	-	CASSLGGSGANYGYTF	TGTGCCAGCAGCTTAGGGGGGTCAGGAGCTAACTATGGCTACACCTTC
TRBV7-9	TRBJ1-3	many	-	CASSLMSVGNTIYF	TGTGCCAGCAGCTTAATGTCTGTTGGAAACACCATATATTTT